These 6 T cell receptor beta chains were all obtained from the same sample, sequenced in a study of shared clonotypes between healthy human individuals (dated by TCRdb to the early 2020s). Library generation was performed with the immunoSEQ multiplex PCR assay. Here the immuneACCESS table is served through TCRdb, limited to in-frame sequences with V and J called. Missing clones are a known gap in these copies; in checked studies unresolved V genes cover under half, and the rest lacks a known reason. Here the sample has roughly 2.1 million clones; 85% to 95% occur a single time. 1.7% of the sample is taken by the ten largest. CD8 naive samples were CD45RO-negative cells positively selected for CCR7, giving a CD45RA+CCR7+ population that excluded TemRA cells. Sequencing was done on a sample of naive CD8+ T cells from PBMCs. The cell subset or site label of this sample denotes: CD45RA+CCR7+. The receptors shown here come from a man between 18 and 35 years old in good health. Some clones in this sample may be carry-over from other donors' samples.

V and J are TRBV29-1 and TRBJ1-5; D possibly corresponds to TRBD1 (5 bases). Germline-derived CDR1 and CDR2 are SQVTM and ANQGSEA. The V end was cut by 0 bases, the J end by 2 bases, with 5 bases between. The CDR3 runs to 13 residues. The DNA of the CDR3 is TGCAGCGTTGAAGAAGGGGGCAATCAGCCCCAGCATTTT. Translating it yields CSVEEGGNQPQHF.

V gene TRBV10-3 combines with J gene TRBJ2-1; TRBD2 agrees at 11 bases. CDR1 and CDR2 (germline): ENHRY, SYGVKD. V dropped 7 bases and J dropped 8; count of bases not matched to a gene: 10. The CDR3 spans 15 residues. CDR3 residues: CAIKLAGGSLDEQFF. The CDR3 bases are TGTGCCATCAAGCTAGCGGGAGGCTCTCTTGATGAGCAGTTCTTC.

The chain employs TRBV14 and TRBJ1-1; D is perhaps TRBD1 (6 bases). V lost 6 bases, J lost 1 base, and 9 bases lay in between. Germline V gene lookup returns CDR1 SGHDN and CDR2 FVKESK. The CDR3 loop spans 13 amino acids. The CDR3 here is CASRQTGNTEAFF. For the CDR3, the DNA is TGTGCCAGCAGGCAGACAGGGAACACTGAAGCTTTCTTT.

This clone has more than one count but fewer than ten. This CDR3 is also generated by other DNA sequences in the sample. This chain uses TRBV5-6 with TRBJ2-7; 7 nucleotides align to TRBD2. CDR1 SGHDT and CDR2 YYEEEE come from the germline V gene. CDR3 length equals 14 residues. Unmatched junction bases numbered 0, after V lost 0 bases and J lost 0 bases. CDR3 sequence: CASSLGGSSYEQYF. In nucleotides, the CDR3 is TGTGCCAGCAGCTTGGGCGGGAGCTCCTACGAGCAGTACTTC.

The gene calls are TRBV7-9 and TRBJ2-5, with TRBD2 matching over 7 bases. Germline CDR1 and CDR2: SEHNR and FQNEAQ (reference sequence). The CDR3 runs to 18 residues. V was pared by 5 bases and J by 2 bases, with 17 bases of the junction left unmatched. The CDR3 protein is CASSQFGVAGPPQETQYF. The CDR3, as DNA: TGTGCCAGCAGCCAATTTGGGGTAGCGGGCCCACCTCAAGAGACCCAGTACTTC.

The chain recombines TRBV28 with TRBJ2-3, with 8 bases aligning to TRBD1. The ends lost 4 bases at V and 4 bases at J; junction bases unmatched: 7. Per the germline V gene, CDR1 is MDHEN and CDR2 is SYDVKM. The CDR3 length is 15 residues. The CDR3 reads CASSSTRQGPDTQYF. CDR3 nucleotides: TGTGCCAGCAGTTCAACCAGACAGGGGCCAGATACGCAGTATTTT.